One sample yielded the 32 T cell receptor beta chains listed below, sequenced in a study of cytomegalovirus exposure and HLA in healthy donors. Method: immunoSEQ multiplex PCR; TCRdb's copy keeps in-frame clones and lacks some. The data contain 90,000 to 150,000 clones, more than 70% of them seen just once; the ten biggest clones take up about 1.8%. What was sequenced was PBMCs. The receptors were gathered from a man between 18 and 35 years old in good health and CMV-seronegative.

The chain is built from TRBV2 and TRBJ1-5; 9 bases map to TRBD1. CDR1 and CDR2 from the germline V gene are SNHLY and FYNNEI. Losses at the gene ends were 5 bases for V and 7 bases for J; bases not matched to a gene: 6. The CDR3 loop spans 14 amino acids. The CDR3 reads CASSNTGGGQPQHF. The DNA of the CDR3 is TGTGCCAGCAGTAACACAGGGGGCGGCCAGCCCCAGCATTTT.

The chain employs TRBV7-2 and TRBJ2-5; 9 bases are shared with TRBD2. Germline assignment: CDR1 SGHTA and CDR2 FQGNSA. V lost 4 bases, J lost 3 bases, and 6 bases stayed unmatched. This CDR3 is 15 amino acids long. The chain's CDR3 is CASSWVAGEKETQYF. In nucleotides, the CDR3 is TGTGCCAGCAGCTGGGTAGCGGGGGAGAAAGAGACCCAGTACTTC. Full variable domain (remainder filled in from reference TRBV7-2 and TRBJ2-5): GAGVSQSPSNKVTEKGKDVELRCDPISGHTALYWYRQSLGQGLEFLIYFQGNSAPDKSGLPSDRFSAERTGGSVSTLTIQRTQQEDSAVYLCASSWVAGEKETQYFGPGTRLLVL.

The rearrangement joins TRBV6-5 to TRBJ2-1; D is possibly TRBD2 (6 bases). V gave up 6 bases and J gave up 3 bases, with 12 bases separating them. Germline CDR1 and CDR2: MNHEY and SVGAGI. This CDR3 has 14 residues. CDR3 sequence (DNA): TGTGCCAGCAGCCGCGACGGGGGCTACAATGAGCAGTTCTTC. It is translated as CASSRDGGYNEQFF.

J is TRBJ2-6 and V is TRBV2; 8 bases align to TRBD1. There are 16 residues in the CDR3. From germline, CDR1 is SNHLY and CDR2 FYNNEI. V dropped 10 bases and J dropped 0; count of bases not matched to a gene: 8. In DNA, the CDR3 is TGTGCCACCTCCGGACAGGGCTTCTCTGGGGCCAACGTCCTGACTTTC. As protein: CATSGQGFSGANVLTF.

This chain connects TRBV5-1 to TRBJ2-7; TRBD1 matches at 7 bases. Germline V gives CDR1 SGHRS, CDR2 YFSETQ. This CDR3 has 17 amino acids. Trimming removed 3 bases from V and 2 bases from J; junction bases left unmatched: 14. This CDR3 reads CASSSTLIRDRAYEQYF. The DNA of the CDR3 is TGCGCCAGCAGCTCCACCTTAATCCGGGACAGAGCCTACGAGCAGTACTTC.

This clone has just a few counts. The CDR3 DNA reads TGTGCCAGCAGGAAGCGAGAAGGGGGAAGGACTGAAGCTTTCTTT. It is translated as CASRKREGGRTEAFF. The chain is built from TRBV6-5 and TRBJ1-1, with D perhaps matching TRBD1 (6 bases). Germline values: CDR1 MNHEY, CDR2 SVGAGI. Trimming removed 6 bases from V and 5 bases from J, with 19 bases in between. The length of the CDR3 is 15 residues.

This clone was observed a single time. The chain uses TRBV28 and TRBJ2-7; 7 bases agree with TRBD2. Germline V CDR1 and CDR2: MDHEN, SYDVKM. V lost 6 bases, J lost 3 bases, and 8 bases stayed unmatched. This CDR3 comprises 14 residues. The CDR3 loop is CASRPAGLFYEQYF. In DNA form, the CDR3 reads TGTGCCAGCAGACCGGCGGGACTATTCTACGAGCAGTACTTC.

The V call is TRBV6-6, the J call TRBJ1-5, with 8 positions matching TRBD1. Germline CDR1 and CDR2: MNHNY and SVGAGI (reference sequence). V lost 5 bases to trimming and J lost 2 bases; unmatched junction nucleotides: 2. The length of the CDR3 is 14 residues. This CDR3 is CASSPTGGNQPQHF. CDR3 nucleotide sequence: TGTGCCAGCAGTCCGACAGGGGGCAATCAGCCCCAGCATTTT.

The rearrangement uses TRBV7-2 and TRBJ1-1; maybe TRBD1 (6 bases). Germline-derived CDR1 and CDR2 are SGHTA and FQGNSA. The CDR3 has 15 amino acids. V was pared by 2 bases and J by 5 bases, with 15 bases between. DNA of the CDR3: TGTGCCAGCAGCTTACGAACTGAGGGGGGGACTGAAGCTTTCTTT. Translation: CASSLRTEGGTEAFF.

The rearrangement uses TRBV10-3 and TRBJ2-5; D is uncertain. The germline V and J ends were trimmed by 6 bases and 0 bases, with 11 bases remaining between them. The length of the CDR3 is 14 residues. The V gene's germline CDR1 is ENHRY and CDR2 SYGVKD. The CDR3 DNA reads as TGTGCCATCAGGGAGAGCGACCACCAAGAGACCCAGTACTTC. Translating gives CAIRESDHQETQYF.

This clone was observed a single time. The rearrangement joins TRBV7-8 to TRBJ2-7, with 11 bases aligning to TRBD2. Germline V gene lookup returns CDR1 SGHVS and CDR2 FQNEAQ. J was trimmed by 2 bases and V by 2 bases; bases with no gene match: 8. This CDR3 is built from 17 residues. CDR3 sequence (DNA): TGTGCCAGCAGCTTACCAGACCTAGCGGGGGGTACCTACGAGCAGTACTTC. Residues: CASSLPDLAGGTYEQYF.

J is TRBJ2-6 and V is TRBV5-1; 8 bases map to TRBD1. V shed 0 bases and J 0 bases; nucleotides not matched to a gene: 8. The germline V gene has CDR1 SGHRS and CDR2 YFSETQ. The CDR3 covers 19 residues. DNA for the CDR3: TGCGCCAGCAGCTTGGCCCGACAGGGGCCCTTCTCTGGGGCCAACGTCCTGACTTTC. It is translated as CASSLARQGPFSGANVLTF.

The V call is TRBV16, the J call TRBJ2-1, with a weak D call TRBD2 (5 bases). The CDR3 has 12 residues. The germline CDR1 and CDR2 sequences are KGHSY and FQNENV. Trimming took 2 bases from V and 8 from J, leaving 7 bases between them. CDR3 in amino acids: CASSQGGYEQFF. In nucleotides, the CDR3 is TGTGCCAGCAGCCAAGGAGGCTATGAGCAGTTCTTC.

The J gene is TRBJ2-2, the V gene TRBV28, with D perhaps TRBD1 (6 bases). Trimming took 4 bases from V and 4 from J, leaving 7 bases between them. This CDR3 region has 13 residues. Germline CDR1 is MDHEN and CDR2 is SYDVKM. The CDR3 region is CASSSQGTGELFF. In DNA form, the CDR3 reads TGTGCCAGCAGTTCACAGGGCACCGGGGAGCTGTTTTTT.

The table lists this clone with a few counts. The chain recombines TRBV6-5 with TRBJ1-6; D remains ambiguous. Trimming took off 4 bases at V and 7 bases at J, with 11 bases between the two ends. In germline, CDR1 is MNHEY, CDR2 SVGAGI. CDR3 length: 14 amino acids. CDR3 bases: TGTGCCAGCAGTTCCCCTAGGCAGAATTCACCCCTCCACTTT. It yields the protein CASSSPRQNSPLHF.

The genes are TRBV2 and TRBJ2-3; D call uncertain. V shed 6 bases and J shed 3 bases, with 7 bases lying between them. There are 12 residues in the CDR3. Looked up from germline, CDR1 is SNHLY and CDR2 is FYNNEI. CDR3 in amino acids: CASSEWTDTQYF. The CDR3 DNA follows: TGTGCCAGCAGCGAGTGGACAGATACGCAGTATTTT.

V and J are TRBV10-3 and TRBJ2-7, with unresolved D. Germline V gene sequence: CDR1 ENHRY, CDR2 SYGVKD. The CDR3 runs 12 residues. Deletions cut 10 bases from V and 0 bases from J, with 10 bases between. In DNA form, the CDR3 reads TGTGCCACCGACAACAGCTCCTACGAGCAGTACTTC. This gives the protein CATDNSSYEQYF.

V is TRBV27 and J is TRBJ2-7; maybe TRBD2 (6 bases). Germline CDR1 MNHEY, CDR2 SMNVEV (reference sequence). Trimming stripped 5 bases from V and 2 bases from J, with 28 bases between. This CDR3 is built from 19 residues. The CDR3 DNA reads TGTGCCAGCAGTCTACGCCTCGGACTAATTGGGCGGGATCCCTACGAGCAGTACTTC. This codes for CASSLRLGLIGRDPYEQYF.

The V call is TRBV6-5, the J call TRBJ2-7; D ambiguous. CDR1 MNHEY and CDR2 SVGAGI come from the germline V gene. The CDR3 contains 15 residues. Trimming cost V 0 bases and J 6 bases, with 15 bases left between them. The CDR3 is CASSYSFRHESEQYF. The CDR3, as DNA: TGTGCCAGCAGTTACTCGTTCAGGCACGAAAGCGAGCAGTACTTC.

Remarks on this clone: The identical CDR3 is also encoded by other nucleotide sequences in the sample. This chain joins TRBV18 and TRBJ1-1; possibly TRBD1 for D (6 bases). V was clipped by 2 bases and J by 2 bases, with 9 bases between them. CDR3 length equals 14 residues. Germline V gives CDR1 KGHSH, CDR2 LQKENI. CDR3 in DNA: TGTGCCAGCTCACCAGGGGGCGGAAACACTGAAGCTTTCTTT. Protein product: CASSPGGGNTEAFF. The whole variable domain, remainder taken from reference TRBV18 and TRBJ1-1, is NAGVMQNPRHLVRRRGQEARLRCSPMKGHSHVYWYRQLPEEGLKFMVYLQKENIIDESGMPKERFSAEFPKEGPSILRIQQVVRGDSAAYFCASSPGGGNTEAFFGQGTRLTVV.

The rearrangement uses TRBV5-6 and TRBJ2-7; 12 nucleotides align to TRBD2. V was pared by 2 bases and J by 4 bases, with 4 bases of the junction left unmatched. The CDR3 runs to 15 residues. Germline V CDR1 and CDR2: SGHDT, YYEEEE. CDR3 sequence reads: CASSFMTSGGYEQYF. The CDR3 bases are TGTGCCAGCAGCTTTATGACTAGCGGGGGATACGAGCAGTACTTC.

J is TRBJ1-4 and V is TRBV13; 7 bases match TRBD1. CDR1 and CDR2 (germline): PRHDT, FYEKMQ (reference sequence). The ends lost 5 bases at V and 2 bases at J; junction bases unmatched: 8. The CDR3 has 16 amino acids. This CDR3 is CASSNRQGGTNEKLFF. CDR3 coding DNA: TGTGCCAGCAGCAACCGACAGGGCGGCACTAATGAAAAACTGTTTTTT.

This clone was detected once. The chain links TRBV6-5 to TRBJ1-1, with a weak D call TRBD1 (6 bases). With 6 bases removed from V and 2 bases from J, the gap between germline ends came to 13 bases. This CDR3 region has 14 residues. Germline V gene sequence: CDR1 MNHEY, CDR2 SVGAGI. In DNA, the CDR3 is TGTGCCAGCAGACGTCCGGGACAAAACACTGAAGCTTTCTTT. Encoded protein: CASRRPGQNTEAFF.

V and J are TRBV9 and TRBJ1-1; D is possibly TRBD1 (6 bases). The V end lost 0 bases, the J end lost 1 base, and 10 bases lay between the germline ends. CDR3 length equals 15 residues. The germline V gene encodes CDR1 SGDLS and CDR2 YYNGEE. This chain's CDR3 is CASSVGYRANTEAFF. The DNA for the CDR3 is TGTGCCAGCAGCGTAGGCTACAGGGCGAACACTGAAGCTTTCTTT.

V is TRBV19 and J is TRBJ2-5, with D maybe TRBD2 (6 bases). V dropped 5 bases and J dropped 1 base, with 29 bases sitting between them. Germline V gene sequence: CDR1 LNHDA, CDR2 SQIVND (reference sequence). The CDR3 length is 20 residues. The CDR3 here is CASSPLSHLPSGDPQETQYF. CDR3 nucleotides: TGTGCCAGTAGTCCCCTCTCGCATCTACCTTCGGGGGACCCCCAAGAGACCCAGTACTTC.

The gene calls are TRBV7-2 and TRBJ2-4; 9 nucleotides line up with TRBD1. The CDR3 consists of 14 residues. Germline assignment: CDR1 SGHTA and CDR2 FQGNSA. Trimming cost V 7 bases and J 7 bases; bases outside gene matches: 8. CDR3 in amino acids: CASIIQGAENIQYF. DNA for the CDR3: TGTGCCAGCATCATACAGGGGGCCGAGAACATTCAGTACTTC.

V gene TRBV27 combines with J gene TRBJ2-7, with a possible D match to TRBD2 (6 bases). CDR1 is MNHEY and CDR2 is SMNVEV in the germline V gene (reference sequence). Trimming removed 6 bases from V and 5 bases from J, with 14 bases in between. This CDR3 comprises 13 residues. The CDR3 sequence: CASSHAGKDEQYF. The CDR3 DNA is TGTGCCAGCAGCCACGCGGGGAAGGACGAGCAGTACTTC.

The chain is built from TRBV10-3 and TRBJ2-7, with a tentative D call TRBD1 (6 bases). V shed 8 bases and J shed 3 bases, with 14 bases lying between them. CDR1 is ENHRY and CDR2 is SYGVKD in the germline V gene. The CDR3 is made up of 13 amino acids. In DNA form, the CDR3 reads TGTGCCATCCGGACAGATGGAGTCTACGAGCAGTACTTC. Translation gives CAIRTDGVYEQYF.

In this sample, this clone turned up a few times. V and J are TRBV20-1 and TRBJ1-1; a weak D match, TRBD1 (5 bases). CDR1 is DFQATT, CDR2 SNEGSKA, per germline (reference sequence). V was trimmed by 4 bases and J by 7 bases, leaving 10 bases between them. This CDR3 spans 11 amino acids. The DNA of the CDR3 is TGCAGTGCTACCACAGGAAATGAAGCTTTCTTT. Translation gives CSATTGNEAFF.

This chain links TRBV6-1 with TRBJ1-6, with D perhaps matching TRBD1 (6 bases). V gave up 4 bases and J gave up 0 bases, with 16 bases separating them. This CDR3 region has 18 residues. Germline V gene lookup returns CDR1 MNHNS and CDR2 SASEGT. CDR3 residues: CASSGWTDLSSYNSPLHF. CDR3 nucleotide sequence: TGTGCCAGCAGTGGGTGGACAGACCTAAGCTCCTATAATTCACCCCTCCACTTT.

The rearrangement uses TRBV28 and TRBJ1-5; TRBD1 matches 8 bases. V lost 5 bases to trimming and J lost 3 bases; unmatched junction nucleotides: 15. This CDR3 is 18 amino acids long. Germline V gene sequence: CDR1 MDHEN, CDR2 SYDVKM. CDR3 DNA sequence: TGTGCCAGCAGTGTTTTCCGGGACAGGAAAACTAACAATCAGCCCCAGCATTTT. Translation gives CASSVFRDRKTNNQPQHF.

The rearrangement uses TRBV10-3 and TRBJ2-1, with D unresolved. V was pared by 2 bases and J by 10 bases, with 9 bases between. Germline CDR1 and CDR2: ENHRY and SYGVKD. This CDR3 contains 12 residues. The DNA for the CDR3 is TGTGCCATCAGTGAGAGTGTGGGCGAGCAGTTCTTC. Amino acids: CAISESVGEQFF.